Here is one T cell receptor (beta chain) with its context. This record comes from a study of blood T cell repertoires in COVID-19. Study at large: Acute-phase and convalescent COVID-19 samples originated in the United States, Italy and Spain.

The table came from immunoSEQ multiplex PCR; TCRdb's copy has only in-frame clones and leaves some out. The repertoire holds 60,000 to 70,000 clones, with about 80% as singletons. The V end lost 4 bases, the J end lost 0 bases, and 11 bases lay between the germline ends. The CDR3 runs to 16 residues. CDR1 and CDR2 from the germline V gene are KGHDR and SFDVKD. Sequencing was done on a sample of peripheral blood. V is TRBV24-1 and J is TRBJ2-2, with D maybe TRBD1 (6 bases). This clonotype originated in a woman aged 60-70 years with acute or convalescent COVID-19. CDR3 sequence (DNA): TGTGCCACCAGTGAAGTAAGGGGGACGAACACCGGGGAGCTGTTTTTT. Residues: CATSEVRGTNTGELFF.